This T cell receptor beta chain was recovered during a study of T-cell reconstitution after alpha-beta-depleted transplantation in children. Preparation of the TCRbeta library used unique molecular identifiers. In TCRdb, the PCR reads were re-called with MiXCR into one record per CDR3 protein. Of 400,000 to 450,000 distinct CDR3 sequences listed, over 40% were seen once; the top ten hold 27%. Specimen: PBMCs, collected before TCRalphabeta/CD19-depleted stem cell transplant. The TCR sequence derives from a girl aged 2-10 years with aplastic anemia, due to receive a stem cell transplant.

CDR3 region: CASSSTSGGISYEQYF. For the CDR3, the DNA is TGCGCCAGCAGCTCAACGTCGGGAGGTATTTCCTACGAGCAGTACTTC. V and J are TRBV5-1 and TRBJ2-7, with 7 nucleotides matching TRBD2. The CDR3 loop spans 16 amino acids. The junction had 10 bases not matched to a gene; V was cut back by 3 bases and J by 1 base. The germline CDR1 and CDR2 sequences are SGHRS and YFSETQ.